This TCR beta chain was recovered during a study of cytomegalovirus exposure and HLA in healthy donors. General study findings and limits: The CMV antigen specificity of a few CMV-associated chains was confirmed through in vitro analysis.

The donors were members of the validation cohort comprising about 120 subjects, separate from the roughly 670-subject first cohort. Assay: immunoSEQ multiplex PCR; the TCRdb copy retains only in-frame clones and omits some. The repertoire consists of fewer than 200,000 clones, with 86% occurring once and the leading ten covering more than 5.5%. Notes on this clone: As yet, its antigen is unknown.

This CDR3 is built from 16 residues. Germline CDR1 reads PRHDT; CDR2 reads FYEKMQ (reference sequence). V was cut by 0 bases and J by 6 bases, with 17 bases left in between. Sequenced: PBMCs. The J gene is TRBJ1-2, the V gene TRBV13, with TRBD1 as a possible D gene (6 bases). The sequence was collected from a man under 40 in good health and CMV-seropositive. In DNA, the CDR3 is TGTGCCAGCAGCTTAGGCCAAGGGGGTTCAGGGGATGGCTACACCTTC. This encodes CASSLGQGGSGDGYTF.